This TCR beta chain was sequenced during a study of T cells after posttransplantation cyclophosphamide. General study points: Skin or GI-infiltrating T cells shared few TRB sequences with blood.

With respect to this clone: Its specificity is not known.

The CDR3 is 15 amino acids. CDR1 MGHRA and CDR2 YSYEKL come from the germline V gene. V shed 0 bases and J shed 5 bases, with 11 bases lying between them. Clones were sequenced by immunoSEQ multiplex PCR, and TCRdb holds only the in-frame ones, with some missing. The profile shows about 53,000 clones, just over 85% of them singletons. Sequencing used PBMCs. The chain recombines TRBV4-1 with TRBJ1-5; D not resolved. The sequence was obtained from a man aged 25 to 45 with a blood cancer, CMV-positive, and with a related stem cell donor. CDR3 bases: TGCGCCAGCAGCCAAGATGGCCAGGCGCATCAGCCCCAGCATTTT. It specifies CASSQDGQAHQPQHF.